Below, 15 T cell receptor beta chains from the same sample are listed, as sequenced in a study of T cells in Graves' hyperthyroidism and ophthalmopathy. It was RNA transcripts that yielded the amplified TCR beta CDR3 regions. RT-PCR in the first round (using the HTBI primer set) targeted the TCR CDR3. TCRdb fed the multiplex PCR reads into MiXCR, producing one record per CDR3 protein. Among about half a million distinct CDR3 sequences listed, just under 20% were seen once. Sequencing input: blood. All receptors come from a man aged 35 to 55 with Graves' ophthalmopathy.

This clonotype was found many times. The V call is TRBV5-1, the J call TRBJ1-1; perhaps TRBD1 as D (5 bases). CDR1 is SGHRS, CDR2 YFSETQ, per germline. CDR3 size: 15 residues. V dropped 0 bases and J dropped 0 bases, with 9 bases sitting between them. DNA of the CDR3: TGCGCCAGCAGCTTGGGGGCAGGGATGAACACTGAAGCTTTCTTT. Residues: CASSLGAGMNTEAFF.

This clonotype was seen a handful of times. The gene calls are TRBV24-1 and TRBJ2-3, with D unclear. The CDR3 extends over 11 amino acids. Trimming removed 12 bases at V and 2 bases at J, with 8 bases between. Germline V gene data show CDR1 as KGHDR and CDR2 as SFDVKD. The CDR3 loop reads CAAGTTDTQYF. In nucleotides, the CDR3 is TGTGCCGCCGGCACCACAGATACGCAGTATTTT.

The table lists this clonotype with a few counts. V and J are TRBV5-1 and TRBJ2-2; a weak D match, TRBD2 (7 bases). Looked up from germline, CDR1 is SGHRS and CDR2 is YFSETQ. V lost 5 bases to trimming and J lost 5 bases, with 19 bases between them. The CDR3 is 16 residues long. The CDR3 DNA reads TGCGCCAGCAGTCCGATGGGGGGGGCGCGGACCGGGGAGCTGTTTTTT. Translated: CASSPMGGARTGELFF. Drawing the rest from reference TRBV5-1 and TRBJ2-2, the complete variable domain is KAGVTQTPRYLIKTRGQQVTLSCSPISGHRSVSWYQQTPGQGLQFLFEYFSETQRNKGNFPGRFSGRQFSNSRSEMNVSTLELGDSALYLCASSPMGGARTGELFFGEGSRLTVL.

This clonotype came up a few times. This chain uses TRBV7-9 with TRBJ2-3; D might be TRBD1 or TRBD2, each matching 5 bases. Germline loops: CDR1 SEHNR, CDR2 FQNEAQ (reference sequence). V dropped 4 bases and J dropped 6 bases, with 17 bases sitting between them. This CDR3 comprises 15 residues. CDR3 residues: CASSSGPIGGDTQYF. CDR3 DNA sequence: TGTGCCAGCAGCTCGGGGCCCATTGGGGGTGATACGCAGTATTTT.

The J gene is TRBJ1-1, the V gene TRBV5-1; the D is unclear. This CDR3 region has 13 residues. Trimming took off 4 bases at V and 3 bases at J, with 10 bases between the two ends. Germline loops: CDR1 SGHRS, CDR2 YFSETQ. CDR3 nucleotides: TGCGCCAGCAGCCTGGACGGATACACTGAAGCTTTCTTT. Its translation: CASSLDGYTEAFF.

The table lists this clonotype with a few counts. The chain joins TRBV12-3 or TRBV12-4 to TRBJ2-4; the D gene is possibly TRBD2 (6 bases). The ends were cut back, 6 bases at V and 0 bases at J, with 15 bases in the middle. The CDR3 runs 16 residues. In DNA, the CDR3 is TGTGCCAGCAGCCGAATATCGGGACTAGCCAAAAACATTCAGTACTTC. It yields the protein CASSRISGLAKNIQYF.

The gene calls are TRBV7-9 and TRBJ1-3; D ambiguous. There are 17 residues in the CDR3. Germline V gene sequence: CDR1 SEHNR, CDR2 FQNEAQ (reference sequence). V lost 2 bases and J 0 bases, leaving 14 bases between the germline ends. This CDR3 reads CASSLMERLRSGNTIYF. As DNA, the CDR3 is TGTGCCAGCAGCTTAATGGAGAGGCTGCGCTCTGGAAACACCATATATTTT.

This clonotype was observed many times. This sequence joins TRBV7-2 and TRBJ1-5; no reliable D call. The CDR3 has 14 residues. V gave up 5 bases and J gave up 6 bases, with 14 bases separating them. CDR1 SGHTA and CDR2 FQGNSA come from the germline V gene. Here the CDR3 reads CASSREVGVQPQHF. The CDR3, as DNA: TGTGCCAGCAGCCGCGAGGTCGGGGTTCAGCCCCAGCATTTT.

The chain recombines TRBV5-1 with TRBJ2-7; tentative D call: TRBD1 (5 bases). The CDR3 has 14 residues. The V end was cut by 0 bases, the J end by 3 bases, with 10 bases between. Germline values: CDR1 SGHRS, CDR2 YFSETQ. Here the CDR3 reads CASSLVPDSYEQYF. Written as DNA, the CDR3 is TGCGCCAGCAGCTTGGTACCAGACAGCTACGAGCAGTACTTC.

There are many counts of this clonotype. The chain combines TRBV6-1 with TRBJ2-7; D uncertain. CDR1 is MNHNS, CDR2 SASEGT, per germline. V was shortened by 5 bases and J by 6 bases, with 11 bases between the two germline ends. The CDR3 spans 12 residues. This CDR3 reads CASSWPPGEQYF. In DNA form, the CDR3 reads TGTGCCAGCAGTTGGCCCCCGGGCGAGCAGTACTTC.

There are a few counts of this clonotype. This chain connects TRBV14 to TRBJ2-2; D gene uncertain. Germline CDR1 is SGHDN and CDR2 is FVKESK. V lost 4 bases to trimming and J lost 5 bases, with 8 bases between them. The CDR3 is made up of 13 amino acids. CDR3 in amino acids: CASSLHWTGELFF. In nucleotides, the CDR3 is TGTGCCAGCAGCCTTCACTGGACCGGGGAGCTGTTTTTT.

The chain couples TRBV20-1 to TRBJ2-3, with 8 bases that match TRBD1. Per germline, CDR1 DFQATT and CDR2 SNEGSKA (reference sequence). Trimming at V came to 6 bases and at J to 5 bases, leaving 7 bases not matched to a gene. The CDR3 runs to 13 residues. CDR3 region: CSATDRVKDTQYF. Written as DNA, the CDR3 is TGCAGTGCAACGGACAGGGTAAAAGATACGCAGTATTTT.

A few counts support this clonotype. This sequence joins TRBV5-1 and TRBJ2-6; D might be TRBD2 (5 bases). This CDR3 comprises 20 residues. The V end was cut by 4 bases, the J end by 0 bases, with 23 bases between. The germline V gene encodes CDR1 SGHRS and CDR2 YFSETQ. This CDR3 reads CASSPRGLMIRGSGANVLTF. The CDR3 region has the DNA TGCGCCAGCAGCCCCAGAGGACTGATGATCCGGGGCTCTGGGGCCAACGTCCTGACTTTC.

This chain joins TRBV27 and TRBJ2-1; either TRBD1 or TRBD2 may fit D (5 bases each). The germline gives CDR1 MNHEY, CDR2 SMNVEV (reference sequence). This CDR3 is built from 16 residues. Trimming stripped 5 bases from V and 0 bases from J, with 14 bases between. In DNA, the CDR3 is TGTGCCAGCAGTCCGGCCGAGGGGCCCTCCTACAATGAGCAGTTCTTC. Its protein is CASSPAEGPSYNEQFF.

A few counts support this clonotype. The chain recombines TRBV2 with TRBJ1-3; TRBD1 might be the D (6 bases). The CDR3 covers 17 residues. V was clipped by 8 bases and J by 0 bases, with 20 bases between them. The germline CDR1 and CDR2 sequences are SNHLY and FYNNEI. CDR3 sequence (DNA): TGTGCCAGCCGGGGCCTGAGGGGGGAAAGCTCTGGAAACACCATATATTTT. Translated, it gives CASRGLRGESSGNTIYF.